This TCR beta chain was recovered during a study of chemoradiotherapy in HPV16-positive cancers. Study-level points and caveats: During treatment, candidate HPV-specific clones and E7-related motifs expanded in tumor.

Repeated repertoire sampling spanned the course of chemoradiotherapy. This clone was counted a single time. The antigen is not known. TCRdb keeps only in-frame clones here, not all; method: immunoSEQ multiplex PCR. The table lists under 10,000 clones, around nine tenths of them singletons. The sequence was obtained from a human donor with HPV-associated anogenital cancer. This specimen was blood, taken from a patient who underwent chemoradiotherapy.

CDR3 nucleotide sequence: TGTGCCAGCAACGTGGGCCCTAACTACGAGCAGTACTTC. Its translation is CASNVGPNYEQYF. The genes are TRBV6-1 and TRBJ2-7, with D unclear. This CDR3 region has 13 residues. CDR1 is MNHNS and CDR2 is SASEGT in the germline V gene. V gave up 7 bases and J gave up 3 bases, with 13 bases separating them.